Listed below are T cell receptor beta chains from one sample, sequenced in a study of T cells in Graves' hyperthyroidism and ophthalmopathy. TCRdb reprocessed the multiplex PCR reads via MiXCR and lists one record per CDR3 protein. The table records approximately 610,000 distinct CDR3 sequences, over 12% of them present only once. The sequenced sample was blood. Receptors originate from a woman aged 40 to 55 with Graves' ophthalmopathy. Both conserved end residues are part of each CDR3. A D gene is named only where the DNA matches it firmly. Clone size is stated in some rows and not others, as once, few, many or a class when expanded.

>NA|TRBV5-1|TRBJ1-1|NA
TGCGCCAGCAGCTTGGGTGAGATGTGGACTGAAGCTTTCTTT
CASSLGEMWTEAFF
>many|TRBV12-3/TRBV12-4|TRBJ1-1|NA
TGTGCCAGCAGTTTTGCAGGTGCCCGCGGAGCTTTCTTT
CASSFAGARGAFF
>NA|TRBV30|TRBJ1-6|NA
TGTGCCTGGAAAGCCCAGGGCTTACCGAATTCACCCCTCCACTTT
CAWKAQGLPNSPLHF
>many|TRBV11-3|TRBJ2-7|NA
TGTGCCAGCAGCTTACTTCAGGCACAGGGCTCCTACGAGCAGTACTTC
CASSLLQAQGSYEQYF
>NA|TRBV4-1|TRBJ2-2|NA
TGCGCCAGCAGCGTCCTAGAAGGGGCCGGGGAGCTGTTTTTT
CASSVLEGAGELFF
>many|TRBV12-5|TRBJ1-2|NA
TGTGCTAGTGGTGCAGGACCGACAGGTCCGATCTACGGCTACACCTTC
CASGAGPTGPIYGYTF
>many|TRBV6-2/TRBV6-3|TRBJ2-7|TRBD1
TGTGCCAGCAGTTACTCGGGACAGGGAGGAGAGCAGTACTTC
CASSYSGQGGEQYF
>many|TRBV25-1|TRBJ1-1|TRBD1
TGTGCCAGCAGTACCTACAGGGGGGGAGAAGCTTTCTTT
CASSTYRGGEAFF
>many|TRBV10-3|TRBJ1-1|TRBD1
TGTGCCATCAGTGACCCGGACAGGGGGAACACTGAAGCTTTCTTT
CAISDPDRGNTEAFF
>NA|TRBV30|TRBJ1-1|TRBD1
TGTGCCTGGAGTCCGGGACAGGGAGTCACTGAAGCTTTCTTT
CAWSPGQGVTEAFF